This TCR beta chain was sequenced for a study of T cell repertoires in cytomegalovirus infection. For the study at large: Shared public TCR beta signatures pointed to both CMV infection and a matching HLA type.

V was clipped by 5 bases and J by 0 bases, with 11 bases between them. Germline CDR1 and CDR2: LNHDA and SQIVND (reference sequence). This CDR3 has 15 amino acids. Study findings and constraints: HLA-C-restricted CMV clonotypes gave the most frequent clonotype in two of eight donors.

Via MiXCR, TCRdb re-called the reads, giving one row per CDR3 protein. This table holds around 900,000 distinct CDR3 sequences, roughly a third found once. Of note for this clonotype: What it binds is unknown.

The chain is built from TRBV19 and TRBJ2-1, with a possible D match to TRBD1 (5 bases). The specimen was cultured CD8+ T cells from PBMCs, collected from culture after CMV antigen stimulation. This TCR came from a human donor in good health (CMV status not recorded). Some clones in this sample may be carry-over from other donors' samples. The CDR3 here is CASSPDMLSYNEQFF. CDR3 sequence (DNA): TGTGCCAGTAGTCCGGACATGCTCTCCTACAATGAGCAGTTCTTC.